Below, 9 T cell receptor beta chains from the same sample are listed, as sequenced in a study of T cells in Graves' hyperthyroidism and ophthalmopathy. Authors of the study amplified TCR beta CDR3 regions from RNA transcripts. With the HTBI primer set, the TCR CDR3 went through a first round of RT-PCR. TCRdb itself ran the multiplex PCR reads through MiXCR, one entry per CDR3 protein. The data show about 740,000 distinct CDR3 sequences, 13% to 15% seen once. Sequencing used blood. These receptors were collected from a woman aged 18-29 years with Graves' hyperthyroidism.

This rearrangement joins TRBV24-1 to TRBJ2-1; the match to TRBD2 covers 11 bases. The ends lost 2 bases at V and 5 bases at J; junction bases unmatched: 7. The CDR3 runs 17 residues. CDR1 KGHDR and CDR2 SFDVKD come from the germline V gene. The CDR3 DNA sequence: TGTGCCACCAGTGATTCTGATAGCGGGAGGGCCGACAATGAGCAGTTCTTC. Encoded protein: CATSDSDSGRADNEQFF.

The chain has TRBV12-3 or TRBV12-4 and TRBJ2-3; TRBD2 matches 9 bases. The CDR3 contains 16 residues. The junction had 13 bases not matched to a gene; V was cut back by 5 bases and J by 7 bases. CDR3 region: CASSLLAGGPLNTQYF. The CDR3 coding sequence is TGTGCCAGCAGTCTTCTGGCGGGAGGGCCCCTCAATACGCAGTATTTT.

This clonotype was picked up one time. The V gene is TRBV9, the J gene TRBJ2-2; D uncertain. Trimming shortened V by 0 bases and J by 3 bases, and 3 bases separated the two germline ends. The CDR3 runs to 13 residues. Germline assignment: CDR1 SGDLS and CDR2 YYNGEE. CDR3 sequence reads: CASSVGDTGELFF. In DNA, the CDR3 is TGTGCCAGCAGCGTAGGAGACACCGGGGAGCTGTTTTTT.

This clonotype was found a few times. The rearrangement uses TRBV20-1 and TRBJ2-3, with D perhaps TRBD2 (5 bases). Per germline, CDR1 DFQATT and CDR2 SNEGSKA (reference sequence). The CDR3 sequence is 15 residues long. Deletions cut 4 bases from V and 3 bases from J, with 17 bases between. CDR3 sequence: CSAIDKARATDTQYF. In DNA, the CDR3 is TGCAGTGCTATTGATAAAGCGAGGGCGACAGATACGCAGTATTTT.

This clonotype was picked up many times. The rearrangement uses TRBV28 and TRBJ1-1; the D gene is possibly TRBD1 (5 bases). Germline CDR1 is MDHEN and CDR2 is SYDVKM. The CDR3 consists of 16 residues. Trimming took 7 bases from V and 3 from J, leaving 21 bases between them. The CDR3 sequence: CASNYGKARGDTEAFF. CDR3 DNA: TGTGCCAGCAATTACGGGAAGGCACGGGGGGACACTGAAGCTTTCTTT.

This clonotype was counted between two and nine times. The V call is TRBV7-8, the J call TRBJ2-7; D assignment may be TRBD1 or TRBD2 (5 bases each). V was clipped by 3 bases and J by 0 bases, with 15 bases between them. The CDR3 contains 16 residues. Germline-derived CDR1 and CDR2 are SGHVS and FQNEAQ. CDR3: CASSFLGDTISYEQYF. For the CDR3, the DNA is TGTGCCAGCAGCTTTTTGGGGGATACCATCTCCTACGAGCAGTACTTC.

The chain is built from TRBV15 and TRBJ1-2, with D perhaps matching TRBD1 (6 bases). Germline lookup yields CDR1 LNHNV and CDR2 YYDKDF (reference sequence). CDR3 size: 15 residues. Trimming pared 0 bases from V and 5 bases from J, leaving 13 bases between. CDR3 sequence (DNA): TGTGCCACCAGCAGAGATCGAGGGGGGATGTATGGCTACACCTTC. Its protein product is CATSRDRGGMYGYTF. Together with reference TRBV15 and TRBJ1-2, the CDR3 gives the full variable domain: DAMVIQNPRYQVTQFGKPVTLSCSQTLNHNVMYWYQQKSSQAPKLLFHYYDKDFNNEADTPDNFQSRRPNTSFCFLDIRSPGLGDTAMYLCATSRDRGGMYGYTFGSGTRLTVV.

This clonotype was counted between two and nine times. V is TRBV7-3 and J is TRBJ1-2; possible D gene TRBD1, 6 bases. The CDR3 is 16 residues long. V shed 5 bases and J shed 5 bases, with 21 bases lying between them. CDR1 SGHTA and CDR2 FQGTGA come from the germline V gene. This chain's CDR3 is CASSPPSGGVWYGYTF. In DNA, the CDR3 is TGTGCCAGCAGCCCCCCGTCGGGGGGCGTCTGGTATGGCTACACCTTC.

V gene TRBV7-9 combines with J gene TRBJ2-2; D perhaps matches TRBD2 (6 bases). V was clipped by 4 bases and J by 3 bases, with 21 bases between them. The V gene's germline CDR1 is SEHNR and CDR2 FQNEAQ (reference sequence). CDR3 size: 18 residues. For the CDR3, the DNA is TGTGCCAGCAGCTCGCCGGACCCCACCTCGGGAGACACCGGGGAGCTGTTTTTT. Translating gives CASSSPDPTSGDTGELFF.